The clone carrying this TCR beta chain was seen a few times. What it binds is not known. This entry comes from a study of T-cell memory formation after mild COVID-19. Study details: The TCR clusters were mostly specific to one donor. Findings and caveats of the study: Within pre-infection memory, some responding clones were found, suggesting cross-reactive memory joined.

The CDR3 sequence is 13 residues long. V was shortened by 0 bases and J by 6 bases, with 6 bases between the two germline ends. Germline V gene sequence: CDR1 LNHDA, CDR2 SQIVND (reference sequence). Each CDR3 protein is one row after TCRdb ran MiXCR on the 5' RACE reads. This repertoire shows around 510,000 distinct CDR3 sequences, approximately 21% found once; its top ten account for roughly 9.1%. Sequencing was performed on PBMCs or a T cell subset sorted from them (not recorded which). The TCR originated in an adult woman who had mild COVID-19 (a few samples of this study predate the infection). Cell type and time point are not known. The chain links TRBV19 to TRBJ1-5; D remains ambiguous. CDR3 bases: TGTGCCAGTAGTATAGAGGATTTTCAGCCCCAGCATTTT. It encodes CASSIEDFQPQHF.